One sample yielded the 18 T cell receptor beta chains listed below, sequenced in a study of blood T cell repertoires in COVID-19. Produced via immunoSEQ multiplex PCR; TCRdb's table is partial and in-frame only. The data contain some 200,000 clones, 89% of them singletons. Input material: PBMCs or T cells enriched from blood (not recorded which). Receptors were obtained from a young woman who had recovered from COVID-19.

The gene calls are TRBV6-5 and TRBJ1-2; D perhaps matches TRBD1 (6 bases). The V end lost 5 bases, the J end lost 5 bases, and 15 bases lay between the germline ends. The CDR3 sequence is 14 residues long. Germline CDR1 and CDR2: MNHEY and SVGAGI. Here the CDR3 DNA reads TGTGCCAGCAGTACGGGGGGGGCAAGGTATGGCTACACCTTC. This codes for CASSTGGARYGYTF.

The J gene is TRBJ2-1, the V gene TRBV6-5; 11 bases match TRBD2. CDR1 is MNHEY, CDR2 SVGAGI, per germline. The CDR3 is 15 amino acids. The V gene end was trimmed by 7 bases and the J gene end by 7 bases; junction bases not matched to a gene: 9. CDR3 sequence: CASTSSGRTANEQFF. The DNA of the CDR3 is TGTGCCAGCACCTCTAGCGGGAGGACGGCTAATGAGCAGTTCTTC.

V is TRBV7-2 and J is TRBJ1-3; 7 bases are a match to TRBD1. Germline trimming cut 5 bases from V and 1 base from J; bases unmatched to any gene: 5. The CDR3 loop spans 15 amino acids. Germline V lookup: CDR1 SGHTA, CDR2 FQGNSA. The CDR3 bases are TGTGCCAGCAGCGCACAGGGGACTTCTGGAAACACCATATATTTT. It encodes CASSAQGTSGNTIYF.

V usage is TRBV5-4 and J usage is TRBJ1-2, with D uncertain. The germline V and J ends were trimmed by 0 bases and 1 base, with 13 bases remaining between them. CDR3 length: 16 amino acids. The germline V gene encodes CDR1 SGHNT and CDR2 YYREEE (reference sequence). Here the CDR3 reads CASSLVFGQNNYGYTF. The CDR3 DNA reads TGTGCCAGCAGCTTGGTCTTTGGGCAGAATAACTATGGCTACACCTTC.

The rearrangement uses TRBV27 and TRBJ2-1, with D maybe TRBD1 (5 bases). The CDR3 extends over 14 amino acids. The V end lost 7 bases, the J end lost 7 bases, and 17 bases lay between the germline ends. Germline CDR1 and CDR2: MNHEY and SMNVEV (reference sequence). As DNA, the CDR3 is TGTGCCAGCACGGCTGGGTCGTCAGGGAATGAGCAGTTCTTC. It yields the protein CASTAGSSGNEQFF.

J is TRBJ2-3 and V is TRBV7-6; 10 bases are shared with TRBD2. The CDR3 has 17 amino acids. Germline CDR1 SGHVS, CDR2 FNYEAQ. Trimming at V came to 0 bases and at J to 5 bases, leaving 8 bases not matched to a gene. CDR3: CASSLAMASGSGDTQYF. As DNA, the CDR3 is TGTGCCAGCAGCTTAGCTATGGCTAGCGGGAGTGGAGATACGCAGTATTTT.

This clone was seen a handful of times. The chain links TRBV10-2 to TRBJ1-2; 7 bases agree with TRBD1. Looked up from germline, CDR1 is WSHSY and CDR2 is SAAADI. The CDR3 totals 12 residues. Trimming at V came to 11 bases and at J to 4 bases, leaving 7 bases not matched to a gene. CDR3 in amino acids: CASHRDSYGYTF. The CDR3 DNA sequence: TGCGCCTCACACCGGGACAGCTATGGCTACACCTTC.

This chain uses TRBV5-1 with TRBJ2-7; 7 bases align to TRBD2. Germline V lookup: CDR1 SGHRS, CDR2 YFSETQ. CDR3 length: 15 residues. V shed 1 base and J 2 bases; nucleotides not matched to a gene: 6. The CDR3 region is CASSLTAGAAYEQYF. CDR3 in DNA: TGCGCCAGCAGCTTGACCGCGGGAGCGGCCTACGAGCAGTACTTC.

V gene TRBV28 combines with J gene TRBJ2-1, with 8 bases identical to TRBD1. CDR3 length equals 16 residues. Germline lookup yields CDR1 MDHEN and CDR2 SYDVKM. J lost 0 bases, V lost 6 bases, and 7 bases had no gene match. DNA for the CDR3: TGTGCCAGCAGCCCTTTCGGACAGGGCTCCTACAATGAGCAGTTCTTC. The encoded protein is CASSPFGQGSYNEQFF.

This sequence joins TRBV30 and TRBJ2-1; TRBD2 matches 8 bases. This CDR3 is 15 amino acids long. The germline gives CDR1 GTSNPN, CDR2 SVGIG (reference sequence). The CDR3 spells CAFDRSGSQFNEQFF. The CDR3 region has the DNA TGTGCTTTTGACCGAAGCGGGAGCCAGTTCAATGAGCAGTTCTTC.

CDR3: CASSLGALGEAFF. DNA for the CDR3: TGTGCCAGCAGCTTGGGGGCATTGGGCGAAGCTTTCTTT. V is TRBV5-8 and J is TRBJ1-1; D not certain. The CDR3 is made up of 13 amino acids. The germline V gene encodes CDR1 SGHTS and CDR2 YDEGEE. Between the trimmed V and J ends, which lost 0 bases and 8 bases, there was a span of 11 bases.

The table lists this clone with a few counts. CDR3 in amino acids: CASSQYMNTEAFF. In DNA form, the CDR3 reads TGTGCCAGCAGCCAGTACATGAACACTGAAGCTTTCTTT. The chain recombines TRBV2 with TRBJ1-1; no reliable D call. Trimming left V 6 bases short and J 0 bases short, with 8 bases between. The CDR3 runs 13 residues. The germline V gene encodes CDR1 SNHLY and CDR2 FYNNEI.

The J gene is TRBJ1-1, the V gene TRBV3-1 (or the pseudogene TRBV3-2); D unresolved. Per germline, CDR1 LGHDT and CDR2 YNNKEL (reference sequence). Trimming shortened V by 0 bases and J by 3 bases, and 14 bases separated the two germline ends. The length of the CDR3 is 16 residues. CDR3 sequence (DNA): TGTGCCAGCAGCCAAGATTCCCACGGGAGGGACACTGAAGCTTTCTTT. It codes for CASSQDSHGRDTEAFF.

This clone was picked up one time. This chain joins TRBV4-2 and TRBJ2-3; 10 bases are shared with TRBD2. J gave up 2 bases and V 4 bases, and 9 bases lay outside the gene matches. The CDR3 totals 17 residues. CDR1 is LGHNA and CDR2 is YNFKEQ in the germline V gene. In nucleotides, the CDR3 is TGTGCCAGCAGCCGGACTAGCGGAATTGATTTCACAGATACGCAGTATTTT. Encoded protein: CASSRTSGIDFTDTQYF.

V gene TRBV19 combines with J gene TRBJ2-5; possibly TRBD2 for D (5 bases). The germline gives CDR1 LNHDA, CDR2 SQIVND (reference sequence). The length of the CDR3 is 15 residues. Trimming took 4 bases from V and 1 from J, leaving 13 bases between them. CDR3 protein: CASSTAPSGQETQYF. In nucleotides, the CDR3 is TGTGCCAGTAGTACCGCCCCAAGCGGCCAAGAGACCCAGTACTTC.

The chain carries TRBV5-1 and TRBJ2-1; weak D call: TRBD2 (6 bases). Germline-derived CDR1 and CDR2 are SGHRS and YFSETQ. This CDR3 region has 14 residues. V lost 4 bases and J lost 5, with 13 bases in between. CDR3 amino acids: CASSGEAGHNEQFF. Written as DNA, the CDR3 is TGCGCCAGCAGCGGAGAAGCGGGCCACAATGAGCAGTTCTTC.

The chain has TRBV12-3 or TRBV12-4 and TRBJ2-5; D not resolved. V lost 8 bases to trimming and J lost 5 bases, with 9 bases between them. The CDR3 consists of 11 residues. CDR3 residues: CASGPGETQYF. The DNA for the CDR3 is TGTGCCAGCGGGCCTGGGGAGACCCAGTACTTC.

This chain joins TRBV9 and TRBJ1-2; 9 nucleotides line up with TRBD1. Per germline, CDR1 SGDLS and CDR2 YYNGEE. The CDR3 runs 18 residues. J gave up 4 bases and V 3 bases, and 16 bases lay outside the gene matches. CDR3 DNA sequence: TGTGCCAGCAGCGGCTCCCGAGGGACAGGGACCCCTAGCTATGGCTACACCTTC. Amino acid sequence: CASSGSRGTGTPSYGYTF.